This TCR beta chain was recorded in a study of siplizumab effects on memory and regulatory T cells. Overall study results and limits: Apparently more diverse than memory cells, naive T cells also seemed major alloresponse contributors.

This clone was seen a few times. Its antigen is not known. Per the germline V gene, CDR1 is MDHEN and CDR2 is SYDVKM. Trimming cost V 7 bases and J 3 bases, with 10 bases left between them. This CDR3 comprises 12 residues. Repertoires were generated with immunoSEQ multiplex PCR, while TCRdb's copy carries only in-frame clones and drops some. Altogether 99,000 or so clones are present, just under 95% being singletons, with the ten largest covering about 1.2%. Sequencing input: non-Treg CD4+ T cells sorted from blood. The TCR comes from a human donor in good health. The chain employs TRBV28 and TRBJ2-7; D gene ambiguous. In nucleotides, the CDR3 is TGTGCCAGCACCAAACAAGGCTACGAGCAGTACTTC. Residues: CASTKQGYEQYF.